This entry lists 25 T cell receptor beta chains sequenced from one sample in a study of shared clonotypes between healthy human individuals. The method was immunoSEQ multiplex PCR; TCRdb's version includes in-frame clones alone and lacks a portion of them. Here the sample spans approximately 1.4 million clones, 95% to 99% being singletons. The sequencing sample was made of naive CD4+ T cells sorted from blood. Subset reported: CD45RA+ positively selected. These receptors were taken from a man aged 25 to 40 in good health.

This chain uses TRBV18 with TRBJ2-6; 7 bases map to TRBD1. Germline values: CDR1 KGHSH, CDR2 LQKENI. The junction had 16 bases not matched to a gene; V was cut back by 4 bases and J by 4 bases. The CDR3 has 19 residues. DNA for the CDR3: TGTGCCAGCTCACTTTTCCCGGGACAGTCCTCCCTGGGGGCCAACGTCCTGACTTTC. It encodes CASSLFPGQSSLGANVLTF.

The gene calls are TRBV19 and TRBJ2-1, with TRBD2 matching over 14 bases. Trimming at V came to 6 bases and at J to 9 bases, leaving 16 bases not matched to a gene. The CDR3 sequence is 18 residues long. Germline V gene data show CDR1 as LNHDA and CDR2 as SQIVND (reference sequence). The CDR3 reads CASSAPVRGLAGVGEQFF. CDR3 nucleotides: TGTGCCAGTAGCGCACCCGTCCGGGGACTAGCGGGAGTAGGTGAGCAGTTCTTC. The full variable domain, with the rest looked up from reference TRBV19 and TRBJ2-1, is DGGITQSPKYLFRKEGQNVTLSCEQNLNHDAMYWYRQDPGQGLRLIYYSQIVNDFQKGDIAEGYSVSREKKESFPLTVTSAQKNPTAFYLCASSAPVRGLAGVGEQFFGPGTRLTVL.

V is TRBV14 and J is TRBJ2-7; D may be TRBD2 (5 bases). Germline assignment: CDR1 SGHDN and CDR2 FVKESK. The CDR3 spans 16 residues. With 4 bases removed from V and 3 bases from J, the gap between germline ends came to 19 bases. The DNA for the CDR3 is TGTGCCAGCAGCCCTCAGTTTGGACTGGATTACTACGAGCAGTACTTC. Protein: CASSPQFGLDYYEQYF.

The chain uses TRBV4-2 and TRBJ2-1, with 7 bases aligning to TRBD2. The trim removed 1 base at V and 4 bases at J, leaving 7 bases unmatched. CDR1 is LGHNA and CDR2 is YNFKEQ in the germline V gene. The CDR3 totals 16 residues. CDR3 bases: TGTGCCAGCAGCCAAGTGCTAGCGGAGCGGTACAATGAGCAGTTCTTC. Its translation: CASSQVLAERYNEQFF.

The V call is TRBV28, the J call TRBJ2-7; D not certain. CDR1 and CDR2 from the germline V gene are MDHEN and SYDVKM. V was trimmed by 6 bases and J by 7 bases, leaving 13 bases between them. CDR3 length equals 12 residues. This chain's CDR3 is CASRARFWEQYF. The CDR3 DNA reads as TGTGCCAGCAGGGCCCGCTTTTGGGAGCAGTACTTC.

The DNA of the CDR3 is TGCAGCGTTGAGGTTGAAGTTAGGTCACGGACCGGGGAGCTGTTTTTT. Translated, it gives CSVEVEVRSRTGELFF. The genes are TRBV29-1 and TRBJ2-2; D remains ambiguous. This CDR3 is built from 16 residues. The V gene's germline CDR1 is SQVTM and CDR2 ANQGSEA. V lost 3 bases to trimming and J lost 5 bases, with 19 bases between them.

Only one count was recorded for this clone. The rearrangement links TRBV5-4 to TRBJ2-7, with 9 bases lining up with TRBD1. CDR1 is SGHNT, CDR2 YYREEE, per germline (reference sequence). The CDR3 is 14 residues long. V gave up 6 bases and J gave up 3 bases; unmatched junction bases: 7. Here the CDR3 reads CASTTAGQGYEQYF. The CDR3 region has the DNA TGTGCCAGCACGACTGCGGGACAGGGCTACGAGCAGTACTTC.

The chain uses TRBV15 and TRBJ1-4; 10 bases are shared with TRBD1. Trimming cost V 5 bases and J 0 bases; bases outside gene matches: 3. This CDR3 region has 16 residues. Germline-derived CDR1 and CDR2 are LNHNV and YYDKDF (reference sequence). The CDR3 sequence is CATSGQGDPTNEKLFF. The CDR3 region has the DNA TGTGCCACCAGCGGACAGGGGGACCCAACTAATGAAAAACTGTTTTTT. Variable domain in full (rest from reference TRBV15 and TRBJ1-4): DAMVIQNPRYQVTQFGKPVTLSCSQTLNHNVMYWYQQKSSQAPKLLFHYYDKDFNNEADTPDNFQSRRPNTSFCFLDIRSPGLGDTAMYLCATSGQGDPTNEKLFFGSGTQLSVL.

CDR3 DNA: TGTGCCATCCCTACAGGTCGCGTGAACTATGGCTACACCTTC. Protein product: CAIPTGRVNYGYTF. J is TRBJ1-2 and V is TRBV2; the D gene is possibly TRBD1 (5 bases). The CDR3 has 14 residues. Trimming took off 10 bases at V and 2 bases at J, with 17 bases between the two ends. Germline V CDR1 and CDR2: SNHLY, FYNNEI.

The V call is TRBV14, the J call TRBJ2-7; D perhaps matches TRBD1 (6 bases). V dropped 1 base and J dropped 4 bases, with 8 bases sitting between them. CDR1 is SGHDN, CDR2 FVKESK, per germline. The CDR3 consists of 13 residues. This chain's CDR3 is CASSQADRYEQYF. CDR3 nucleotides: TGTGCCAGCAGCCAAGCGGACAGATACGAGCAGTACTTC. The full variable domain, in which reference TRBV14 and TRBJ2-7 provide the parts outside the CDR3, is EAGVTQFPSHSVIEKGQTVTLRCDPISGHDNLYWYRRVMGKEIKFLLHFVKESKQDESGMPNNRFLAERTGGTYSTLKVQPAELEDSGVYFCASSQADRYEQYFGPGTRLTVT.

The J gene is TRBJ2-4, the V gene TRBV7-9; D is unclear. Germline values: CDR1 SEHNR, CDR2 FQNEAQ (reference sequence). Trimming removed 5 bases from V and 0 bases from J, with 8 bases in between. This CDR3 has 14 residues. Written as DNA, the CDR3 is TGTGCCAGCAGCGCAACGATAGCCAAAAACATTCAGTACTTC. Protein sequence: CASSATIAKNIQYF.

The sample holds one count of this clone. The rearrangement joins TRBV5-6 to TRBJ1-1; perhaps TRBD1 as D (5 bases). CDR1 is SGHDT and CDR2 is YYEEEE in the germline V gene. V shed 1 base and J shed 3 bases, with 13 bases lying between them. The CDR3 sequence is 15 residues long. The CDR3: CASSLRGYGDTEAFF. The CDR3, as DNA: TGTGCCAGCAGCTTGCGGGGGTATGGTGACACTGAAGCTTTCTTT. Filled out from reference TRBV5-6 and TRBJ1-1, the complete variable domain reads DAGVTQSPTHLIKTRGQQVTLRCSPKSGHDTVSWYQQALGQGPQFIFQYYEEEERQRGNFPDRFSGHQFPNYSSELNVNALLLGDSALYLCASSLRGYGDTEAFFGQGTRLTVV.

The J gene is TRBJ2-1, the V gene TRBV4-3; possibly TRBD1 for D (6 bases). The germline V gene has CDR1 LGHNA and CDR2 YSLEER. This CDR3 spans 15 amino acids. V lost 0 bases and J lost 9, with 15 bases in between. Written as DNA, the CDR3 is TGCGCCAGCAGCCAAGATTGGTACAGGGTCTTTGAGCAGTTCTTC. Its translation: CASSQDWYRVFEQFF.

V and J are TRBV7-8 and TRBJ2-1, with 9 bases matching TRBD2. The germline V gene encodes CDR1 SGHVS and CDR2 FQNEAQ. The trim removed 5 bases at V and 8 bases at J, leaving 10 bases unmatched. The CDR3 runs 15 residues. CDR3 in amino acids: CASSPHRREGHEQFF. CDR3 nucleotides: TGTGCCAGCAGCCCGCACCGGCGGGAGGGCCATGAGCAGTTCTTC.

CDR3 in amino acids: CASSIDVVFRQPQHF. Here the CDR3 DNA reads TGTGCCAGTAGTATAGATGTGGTCTTCCGACAGCCCCAGCATTTT. The gene calls are TRBV19 and TRBJ1-5; D not certain. Germline V gene lookup returns CDR1 LNHDA and CDR2 SQIVND (reference sequence). With 0 bases removed from V and 7 bases from J, the gap between germline ends came to 13 bases. The CDR3 runs 15 residues. The full variable domain, its missing parts supplied by reference TRBV19 and TRBJ1-5, is DGGITQSPKYLFRKEGQNVTLSCEQNLNHDAMYWYRQDPGQGLRLIYYSQIVNDFQKGDIAEGYSVSREKKESFPLTVTSAQKNPTAFYLCASSIDVVFRQPQHFGDGTRLSIL.

Notes on this clone: Other DNA sequences within the sample encode an identical CDR3. The chain carries TRBV7-2 and TRBJ1-4; the match to TRBD1 covers 9 bases. The germline gives CDR1 SGHTA, CDR2 FQGNSA. Losses at the gene ends were 4 bases for V and 7 bases for J; bases not matched to a gene: 4. The CDR3 consists of 14 residues. The CDR3 sequence is CASSSGTGSEKLFF. The CDR3 bases are TGTGCCAGCAGCTCCGGGACAGGGAGTGAAAAACTGTTTTTT.

The V call is TRBV7-9, the J call TRBJ2-4; 9 nucleotides align to TRBD2. This CDR3 comprises 14 residues. Germline values: CDR1 SEHNR, CDR2 FQNEAQ (reference sequence). J was trimmed by 7 bases and V by 3 bases; bases with no gene match: 4. CDR3 protein: CASSFGTSSNIQYF. DNA for the CDR3: TGTGCCAGCAGCTTCGGGACTAGCTCTAACATTCAGTACTTC.

The chain links TRBV7-9 to TRBJ2-7; the match to TRBD2 covers 10 bases. Germline CDR1 SEHNR, CDR2 FQNEAQ (reference sequence). J gave up 3 bases and V 2 bases, and 16 bases lay outside the gene matches. The CDR3 is 19 residues long. This chain's CDR3 is CASSLQGAFLAGVIYEQYF. Written as DNA, the CDR3 is TGTGCCAGCAGCTTACAGGGGGCCTTTCTAGCGGGAGTTATCTACGAGCAGTACTTC.

V and J are TRBV7-9 and TRBJ1-1; perhaps TRBD1 as D (6 bases). This CDR3 is 14 amino acids long. Trimming cost V 7 bases and J 3 bases, with 15 bases left between them. In germline, CDR1 is SEHNR, CDR2 FQNEAQ (reference sequence). The CDR3 DNA reads as TGTGCCAGCACCCTCGGGGGCGCGTACACTGAAGCTTTCTTT. It yields the protein CASTLGGAYTEAFF.

The chain recombines TRBV27 with TRBJ1-2, with 7 bases that match TRBD1. CDR3 length: 13 residues. V dropped 5 bases and J dropped 7; count of bases not matched to a gene: 7. The germline CDR1 and CDR2 sequences are MNHEY and SMNVEV (reference sequence). Here the CDR3 DNA reads TGTGCCAGCAGTCTAGAGCGGACAGGTGGCTACACCTTC. Translating it yields CASSLERTGGYTF.

The chain links TRBV6-6 to TRBJ2-7, with a tentative D call TRBD2 (5 bases). The CDR3 is 14 residues long. The germline gives CDR1 MNHNY, CDR2 SVGAGI (reference sequence). The germline V and J ends were trimmed by 6 bases and 0 bases, with 12 bases remaining between them. CDR3 amino acids: CASRRSGSSYEQYF. DNA for the CDR3: TGTGCCAGCAGGAGAAGCGGTAGCTCCTACGAGCAGTACTTC.

The chain has TRBV6-6 and TRBJ2-6; D gene unclear. The CDR3 has 15 amino acids. The ends were cut back, 0 bases at V and 2 bases at J, with 5 bases in the middle. Germline assignment: CDR1 MNHNY and CDR2 SVGAGI (reference sequence). CDR3 nucleotide sequence: TGTGCCAGCAGTTACTCACGGGCTGGGGCCAACGTCCTGACTTTC. This codes for CASSYSRAGANVLTF.

The chain links TRBV6-6 to TRBJ1-2; D not certain. Germline V gives CDR1 MNHNY, CDR2 SVGAGI (reference sequence). Trimming removed 2 bases from V and 6 bases from J, with 1 base in between. The CDR3 is 10 amino acids. For the CDR3, the DNA is TGTGCCAGCAGTTACGATGGCTACACCTTC. Its protein product is CASSYDGYTF.

As DNA, the CDR3 is TGTGCCAGCGGGGGGACGACTGAAGCTTTCTTT. Translating it yields CASGGTTEAFF. V is TRBV9 and J is TRBJ1-1, with TRBD1 as a possible D gene (5 bases). The CDR3 is made up of 11 amino acids. V lost 7 bases and J lost 5, with 9 bases in between. The V gene's germline CDR1 is SGDLS and CDR2 YYNGEE.

The gene calls are TRBV6-5 and TRBJ2-1; D possibly corresponds to TRBD2 (6 bases). Per germline, CDR1 MNHEY and CDR2 SVGAGI. The ends were cut back, 6 bases at V and 0 bases at J, with 12 bases in the middle. This CDR3 has 15 residues. The CDR3 DNA reads TGTGCCAGCAGCCCTAGCGTCAGCTCCTACAATGAGCAGTTCTTC. This translates into CASSPSVSSYNEQFF.